Listed here are 10 T cell receptor beta chains from one sample, sequenced in a study of blood T cell repertoires in COVID-19. Generated by immunoSEQ multiplex PCR, the TCRdb table keeps only in-frame clones and is missing some. The sample has about 180,000 clones, about 82% seen once; the top ten hold roughly 7%. The sample was peripheral blood. Source of these receptors: a man aged 50-60 years with active or convalescent COVID-19.

The CDR3 spells CASSLVPGTNTGELFF. The CDR3 DNA reads TGTGCCAGCAGCTTAGTGCCGGGGACGAACACCGGGGAGCTGTTTTTT. The chain carries TRBV7-2 and TRBJ2-2; D might be TRBD2 (5 bases). V gave up 1 base and J gave up 0 bases, with 9 bases separating them. CDR3 length equals 16 residues. Per the germline V gene, CDR1 is SGHTA and CDR2 is FQGNSA. The full variable domain, in which reference TRBV7-2 and TRBJ2-2 provide the parts outside the CDR3, is GAGVSQSPSNKVTEKGKDVELRCDPISGHTALYWYRQSLGQGLEFLIYFQGNSAPDKSGLPSDRFSAERTGGSVSTLTIQRTQQEDSAVYLCASSLVPGTNTGELFFGEGSRLTVL.

The chain combines TRBV18 with TRBJ1-3, with a possible D match to TRBD1 (6 bases). Trimming removed 5 bases from V and 0 bases from J, with 14 bases in between. This CDR3 spans 16 amino acids. Germline CDR1 KGHSH, CDR2 LQKENI. This CDR3 is CASSAMQGSSGNTIYF. CDR3 nucleotide sequence: TGTGCCAGCTCAGCCATGCAGGGGAGCTCTGGAAACACCATATATTTT.

The chain recombines TRBV5-6 with TRBJ1-5, with 7 bases identical to TRBD1. The trim removed 4 bases at V and 4 bases at J, leaving 17 bases unmatched. Germline V gene sequence: CDR1 SGHDT, CDR2 YYEEEE. The CDR3 has 18 amino acids. The CDR3 DNA is TGTGCCAGCAGCATTACCGGGGACAGAGGTAGGGCTAATCAGCCCCAGCATTTT. This translates into CASSITGDRGRANQPQHF.

This chain joins TRBV10-3 and TRBJ1-5, with D possibly TRBD1 on 5 matching bases. CDR1 is ENHRY and CDR2 is SYGVKD in the germline V gene. V was clipped by 2 bases and J by 7 bases, with 12 bases between them. The length of the CDR3 is 14 residues. CDR3 in DNA: TGTGCCATCAGTGAGGGGCAGGGTCTGCAGCCCCAGCATTTT. Its translation is CAISEGQGLQPQHF.

This rearrangement joins TRBV4-2 to TRBJ1-1; D remains unclear. The CDR3 totals 14 residues. The germline CDR1 and CDR2 sequences are LGHNA and YNFKEQ. V was trimmed by 1 base and J by 1 base, leaving 7 bases between them. CDR3 region: CASSQVQPNTEAFF. CDR3 DNA: TGTGCCAGCAGCCAAGTACAGCCGAACACTGAAGCTTTCTTT.

The chain recombines TRBV5-4 with TRBJ1-2; maybe TRBD1 (6 bases). Trimming left V 4 bases short and J 4 bases short, with 17 bases between. In germline, CDR1 is SGHNT, CDR2 YYREEE (reference sequence). The CDR3 has 15 amino acids. The CDR3, as DNA: TGTGCCAGCAGCCCCGGTGGGGGCGGCGGCTATGGCTACACCTTC. It specifies CASSPGGGGGYGYTF.

The sample holds a few counts of this clone. The chain carries TRBV28 and TRBJ1-2; TRBD1 might be the D (6 bases). V was trimmed by 3 bases and J by 6 bases, leaving 11 bases between them. In germline, CDR1 is MDHEN, CDR2 SYDVKM. This CDR3 has 13 amino acids. As DNA, the CDR3 is TGTGCCAGCAGTTTTCAGGGGCCTGATGGCTACACCTTC. As protein: CASSFQGPDGYTF.

The rearrangement joins TRBV5-6 to TRBJ2-2, with 8 bases aligning to TRBD1. CDR3 length equals 13 residues. Germline V gene data show CDR1 as SGHDT and CDR2 as YYEEEE. J gave up 15 bases and V 4 bases, and 11 bases lay outside the gene matches. Here the CDR3 reads CASSTSDRVSMFF. The CDR3 coding sequence is TGTGCCAGCAGCACATCGGACAGGGTGTCGATGTTTTTT.

The rearrangement links TRBV11-3 to TRBJ2-3; D not certain. The CDR3 totals 15 residues. From germline, CDR1 is SGHNT and CDR2 YENEEA. Trimming stripped 1 base from V and 4 bases from J, with 12 bases between. The CDR3 DNA reads as TGTGCCAGCAGCTTAGGTCCCGTTTGGCCAGATACGCAGTATTTT. Translation: CASSLGPVWPDTQYF. Full variable domain (remainder filled in from reference TRBV11-3 and TRBJ2-3): EAGVVQSPRYKIIEKKQPVAFWCNPISGHNTLYWYLQNLGQGPELLIRYENEEAVDDSQLPKDRFSAERLKGVDSTLKIQPAELGDSAVYLCASSLGPVWPDTQYFGPGTRLTVL.

J is TRBJ1-1 and V is TRBV3-1 (or the pseudogene TRBV3-2), with TRBD1 matching over 8 bases. The CDR3 extends over 17 amino acids. Germline values: CDR1 LGHDT, CDR2 YNNKEL (reference sequence). Losses at the gene ends were 1 base for V and 0 bases for J; bases not matched to a gene: 7. The CDR3 protein is CASSQGRTGLMNTEAFF. In DNA form, the CDR3 reads TGTGCCAGCAGCCAAGGTAGGACAGGGCTCATGAACACTGAAGCTTTCTTT.